This T cell receptor (beta chain) was retrieved from a study of blood T cells in healthy people across ages. Combining a sample-barcoded 5' primer with a J-beta primer mix, a second PCR ran for about 7 to 11 cycles. Each cDNA molecule received a tag from a template-switch adaptor that had 12 random nucleotides. TCRdb itself ran the 5' RACE reads through MiXCR, one entry per CDR3 protein. The table shows about 1.4 million distinct CDR3 sequences, with approximately 60% occurring only once. Points on this clonotype: Its target is unknown.

Study findings and constraints: A greater number of naive CD4+ cells and higher diversity distinguished long-lived donors from aged donors. TCR beta diversity, measured per million T cells, fell in a roughly linear way with age.

Sequenced: blood. This TCR was recovered from a man aged 18 to 29 in good health.

The CDR3 here is CASSGTGTGHTDTQYF. For the CDR3, the DNA is TGCGCCAGCAGTGGGACCGGGACAGGGCACACAGATACGCAGTATTTT. V is TRBV10-1 and J is TRBJ2-3; 9 bases fit TRBD1. The CDR3 loop spans 16 amino acids. The V gene's germline CDR1 is WNHNN and CDR2 SYGVQD (reference sequence). J lost 2 bases, V lost 4 bases, and 7 bases had no gene match.